This TCR beta chain was obtained from a study of blood T cell repertoires in COVID-19. As for the study in general: Material from acute and convalescent COVID-19 was sourced from the United States, Italy and Spain.

Residents of about two dozen US areas, aged about 18 to 100 years, made up the participants. Under the authors' procedure: From reference gene primer amplification, estimates of nucleated cell counts were derived. Clones were sequenced by immunoSEQ multiplex PCR, and TCRdb holds only the in-frame ones, with some missing. The DNA gave D and trimming, while V, J and clone size come from that table. The sample has about 130,000 clones, approximately 83% seen once; the top ten hold around 8.4%. V lost 10 bases to trimming and J lost 1 base; unmatched junction nucleotides: 3. The CDR3 is 12 amino acids. Germline V gene sequence: CDR1 SNHLY, CDR2 FYNNEI.

Material: PBMCs or T cells enriched from blood (not recorded which). This chain connects TRBV2 to TRBJ1-1, with 7 bases lining up with TRBD1. This clonotype was sampled from a man over 45 who had recovered from COVID-19. CDR3: CANRQGNTEAFF. The CDR3 nucleotides read TGTGCCAACAGACAGGGGAACACTGAAGCTTTCTTT.